The rows below give T cell receptor beta chains drawn from one sample of a study of T cell changes during pregnancy in multiple sclerosis. The method was immunoSEQ multiplex PCR; TCRdb's version includes in-frame clones alone and lacks a portion of them. This table has 85,000 to 100,000 clones, 85% to 95% appearing once. This specimen consisted of peripheral blood, obtained after pregnancy. Receptors were obtained from a female donor with multiple sclerosis, enrolled in a pregnancy study. The CDR3 runs from the conserved cysteine through the conserved F or W. A D gene is named only where the DNA matches it firmly. Some rows mark clone size as missing; the rest say once, few, many or name a class of expanded clone.

j_call: TRBJ2-5
v_call: TRBV10-1
d_call: NA
clone_size: NA
cdr3_nt: TGCGCCAGCAGTACGCCTGGCGGGACCCAGTACTTC
cdr3_aa: CASSTPGGTQYF

j_call: TRBJ1-2
v_call: TRBV6-1
d_call: NA
clone_size: NA
cdr3_nt: TGTGCCAGCCTTGCGGCTACCGGGAGTACCTATGGCTACACCTTC
cdr3_aa: CASLAATGSTYGYTF

j_call: TRBJ2-7
v_call: TRBV5-1
d_call: TRBD1
clone_size: NA
cdr3_nt: TGCGCCAGCAGGGACGGGACAGGCCCTTACGAGCAGTACTTC
cdr3_aa: CASRDGTGPYEQYF

j_call: TRBJ1-5
v_call: TRBV27
d_call: TRBD1
clone_size: NA
cdr3_nt: TGTGCCAGCCGAAGGGGACAGGGACGGCCCCAGCATTTT
cdr3_aa: CASRRGQGRPQHF

j_call: TRBJ1-2
v_call: TRBV18
d_call: NA
clone_size: NA
cdr3_nt: TGTGCCAGCTCCACCAGGGAAGGGGATGGCTACACCTTC
cdr3_aa: CASSTREGDGYTF

j_call: TRBJ2-1
v_call: TRBV19
d_call: TRBD1
clone_size: NA
cdr3_nt: TGTGCCAGTAGGACAGGGGGTTCCTACAATGAGCAGTTCTTC
cdr3_aa: CASRTGGSYNEQFF

j_call: TRBJ2-5
v_call: TRBV30
d_call: TRBD2
clone_size: once
cdr3_nt: TGTGCCTGGAGTGTACGCCTTAGCGGGGGGAGTAGGGAGACCCAGTACTTC
cdr3_aa: CAWSVRLSGGSRETQYF

j_call: TRBJ2-1
v_call: TRBV7-2
d_call: TRBD1
clone_size: NA
cdr3_nt: TGTGCCAGCAGCTTCCAGGGGGCGAGTGAGCAGTTCTTC
cdr3_aa: CASSFQGASEQFF

j_call: TRBJ1-2
v_call: TRBV9
d_call: TRBD1
clone_size: NA
cdr3_nt: TGTGCCAGCAGCGTCGGGAGAGCTTGGGGACAGGGCCACTATGGCTACACCTTC
cdr3_aa: CASSVGRAWGQGHYGYTF

j_call: TRBJ2-5
v_call: TRBV4-2
d_call: TRBD1
clone_size: NA
cdr3_nt: TGTGCCAGCAGCCAAGAAGGGGGCCGGGAGACCCAGTACTTC
cdr3_aa: CASSQEGGRETQYF

j_call: TRBJ2-1
v_call: TRBV19
d_call: TRBD2
clone_size: NA
cdr3_nt: TGTGCCAGTAGTATAGATGTTGGGCTAGCGGGAGGCAATGAGCAGTTCTTC
cdr3_aa: CASSIDVGLAGGNEQFF

j_call: TRBJ1-5
v_call: TRBV27
d_call: NA
clone_size: NA
cdr3_nt: TGTGCCAGCAGTGGGCCCAATCAGCCCCAGCATTTT
cdr3_aa: CASSGPNQPQHF

j_call: TRBJ1-1
v_call: TRBV7-3
d_call: TRBD1
clone_size: few
cdr3_nt: TGTGCCAGCAGACCTGACAGGGGCAACACTGAAGCTTTCTTT
cdr3_aa: CASRPDRGNTEAFF

j_call: TRBJ2-2
v_call: TRBV27
d_call: NA
clone_size: NA
cdr3_nt: TGTGCCAGCAGTTCCACGGGGGGCCACGGGGAGCTGTTTTTT
cdr3_aa: CASSSTGGHGELFF

j_call: TRBJ2-5
v_call: TRBV9
d_call: TRBD1
clone_size: NA
cdr3_nt: TGTGCCAGCAGCGCAGGGGTCGCAGGGGGTATGTCAGAGACCCAGTACTTC
cdr3_aa: CASSAGVAGGMSETQYF

j_call: TRBJ1-1
v_call: TRBV16
d_call: TRBD1
clone_size: few
cdr3_nt: TGTGCCAGCAGCCCTCAACGATCACAGGGGTCTCACACTGAAGCTTTCTTT
cdr3_aa: CASSPQRSQGSHTEAFF

j_call: TRBJ2-2
v_call: TRBV14
d_call: TRBD2
clone_size: NA
cdr3_nt: TGTGCCAGCAGCTACTTTCGGACTAGCGGTTACACCGGGGAGCTGTTTTTT
cdr3_aa: CASSYFRTSGYTGELFF

j_call: TRBJ1-3
v_call: TRBV6-5
d_call: TRBD1
clone_size: NA
cdr3_nt: TGTGCCAGCTCGATTACAGGGGAGCCTGGAAACACCATATATTTT
cdr3_aa: CASSITGEPGNTIYF

j_call: TRBJ1-1
v_call: TRBV29-1
d_call: NA
clone_size: NA
cdr3_nt: TGCAGCGGGACCCACGGACAGAACACTGAAGCTTTCTTT
cdr3_aa: CSGTHGQNTEAFF

j_call: TRBJ1-2
v_call: TRBV6-5
d_call: NA
clone_size: NA
cdr3_nt: TGTGCCAGCAGTTATGACAGGCAATATGGCTACACCTTC
cdr3_aa: CASSYDRQYGYTF

j_call: TRBJ1-3
v_call: TRBV9
d_call: NA
clone_size: NA
cdr3_nt: TGTGCCAGCAGCGTAGACAGGGCGGCTGGAAACACCATATATTTT
cdr3_aa: CASSVDRAAGNTIYF

j_call: TRBJ2-1
v_call: TRBV19
d_call: NA
clone_size: NA
cdr3_nt: TGTGCCAGTACTAATACACTATACAATGAGCAGTTCTTC
cdr3_aa: CASTNTLYNEQFF

j_call: TRBJ2-7
v_call: TRBV6-1
d_call: NA
clone_size: NA
cdr3_nt: TGTGCCAGCAGTGAAACCGGGGGAGGGGGGGCCTACGAGCAGTACTTC
cdr3_aa: CASSETGGGGAYEQYF

j_call: TRBJ1-5
v_call: TRBV10-3
d_call: NA
clone_size: NA
cdr3_nt: TGTGCCATCAGTGACAAAAATCAGCCCCAGCATTTT
cdr3_aa: CAISDKNQPQHF

j_call: TRBJ1-4
v_call: TRBV19
d_call: NA
clone_size: NA
cdr3_nt: TGTGCCAGTTCGAAAAACGGGGGGCGGTTTGAAAAACTGTTTTTT
cdr3_aa: CASSKNGGRFEKLFF

j_call: TRBJ1-2
v_call: TRBV7-9
d_call: NA
clone_size: NA
cdr3_nt: TGTGCCAGCAGCTTAGCGGGCCGCCCGGATGGCTACACCTTC
cdr3_aa: CASSLAGRPDGYTF

j_call: TRBJ1-1
v_call: TRBV13
d_call: NA
clone_size: NA
cdr3_nt: TGTGCCAGCAGCTCGACAGTGAACACTGAAGCTTTCTTT
cdr3_aa: CASSSTVNTEAFF

j_call: TRBJ2-7
v_call: TRBV19
d_call: NA
clone_size: once
cdr3_nt: TGTGCCAGCCAAATGACAGCGACCACCTACGAGCAGTACTTC
cdr3_aa: CASQMTATTYEQYF

j_call: TRBJ2-3
v_call: TRBV5-1
d_call: NA
clone_size: NA
cdr3_nt: TGCGCCAGCAGCCAAACTAGTACTAGCACAGATACGCAGTATTTT
cdr3_aa: CASSQTSTSTDTQYF

j_call: TRBJ2-3
v_call: TRBV9
d_call: NA
clone_size: NA
cdr3_nt: TGTGCCAGCAGCGTAGTTGGGGGGGGGCCAACAGATACGCAGTATTTT
cdr3_aa: CASSVVGGGPTDTQYF

j_call: TRBJ1-1
v_call: TRBV5-1
d_call: NA
clone_size: NA
cdr3_nt: TGCGCCAGCAGCTTGGTCCCAGGGACTGAAGCTTTCTTT
cdr3_aa: CASSLVPGTEAFF

j_call: TRBJ1-5
v_call: TRBV12-5
d_call: NA
clone_size: NA
cdr3_nt: TGTGCTAGTGCTGTCCTACGTCAGCCCCAGCATTTT
cdr3_aa: CASAVLRQPQHF

j_call: TRBJ1-2
v_call: TRBV23-1
d_call: TRBD1
clone_size: once
cdr3_nt: TGCGCCAGCAGTCTTGTGTCCCGGGACAGGGGCCCCACCCCTACAGCTAACTATGGCTACACCTTC
cdr3_aa: CASSLVSRDRGPTPTANYGYTF

j_call: TRBJ1-1
v_call: TRBV7-9
d_call: NA
clone_size: NA
cdr3_nt: TGTGCCAGCAGCTTCTGGGCAGGGGTTGAGAACACTGAAGCTTTCTTT
cdr3_aa: CASSFWAGVENTEAFF

j_call: TRBJ1-1
v_call: TRBV14
d_call: NA
clone_size: NA
cdr3_nt: TGTGCCAGCAGCCAAGCCAGCGGAAGAGGCACTGAAGCTTTCTTT
cdr3_aa: CASSQASGRGTEAFF

j_call: TRBJ1-1
v_call: TRBV6-5
d_call: NA
clone_size: NA
cdr3_nt: TGTGCCAGCAGCTTTGGACAGAAAGCTTTCTTT
cdr3_aa: CASSFGQKAFF

j_call: TRBJ1-5
v_call: TRBV4-3
d_call: NA
clone_size: NA
cdr3_nt: TGCGCCAGCAGCCAAGATCCTATAGCCGGATTTTATGATGGCAATCAGCCCCAGCATTTT
cdr3_aa: CASSQDPIAGFYDGNQPQHF

j_call: TRBJ2-7
v_call: TRBV5-4
d_call: NA
clone_size: NA
cdr3_nt: TGTGCCAGCAGCGTAGAATTCTCCTACGAGCAGTACTTC
cdr3_aa: CASSVEFSYEQYF

j_call: TRBJ2-7
v_call: TRBV13
d_call: TRBD2
clone_size: NA
cdr3_nt: TGTGCCAGCAGCTTAGGCGGCAGCGGGGGATACGAGCAGTACTTC
cdr3_aa: CASSLGGSGGYEQYF

j_call: TRBJ2-5
v_call: TRBV6-5
d_call: NA
clone_size: NA
cdr3_nt: TGTGCCAGCAGAGGGGCCGGAGTTGGAGAGACCCAGTACTTC
cdr3_aa: CASRGAGVGETQYF